Each of the 13 T cell receptor beta chains below was sequenced from the same sample in a study of T cell responses to AZD1222 COVID-19 vaccine. Clones were sequenced by immunoSEQ multiplex PCR, and TCRdb holds only the in-frame ones, with some missing. Found here are roughly 130,000 clones, 85% to 95% of them singletons; the top ten hold 6.6%. Source: peripheral blood, taken on day 0 of AZD1222 vaccination. Receptor source: an adult in good health.

The rearrangement uses TRBV30 and TRBJ2-3; 9 bases agree with TRBD2. V trimming: 8 bases; J trimming: 6 bases; junction bases outside the gene matches: 12. This CDR3 has 14 amino acids. The germline gives CDR1 GTSNPN, CDR2 SVGIG (reference sequence). In nucleotides, the CDR3 is TGTGCCCAACCTGGGGCGGGAGGGCCGGATACGCAGTATTTT. It encodes CAQPGAGGPDTQYF.

The rearrangement links TRBV11-3 to TRBJ2-1, with 9 bases aligning to TRBD2. Germline-derived CDR1 and CDR2 are SGHNT and YENEEA. This CDR3 comprises 15 residues. The V segment lost 5 bases and the J segment 5 bases; nucleotides outside the gene matches: 7. CDR3 residues: CASSPLAGVNNEQFF. The CDR3 DNA sequence: TGTGCCAGCAGCCCCTTAGCGGGAGTAAACAATGAGCAGTTCTTC.

V usage is TRBV10-1 and J usage is TRBJ2-2; TRBD1 agrees at 8 bases. The V gene end was trimmed by 5 bases and the J gene end by 3 bases; junction bases not matched to a gene: 5. The CDR3 is 15 amino acids. Germline assignment: CDR1 WNHNN and CDR2 SYGVQD (reference sequence). For the CDR3, the DNA is TGCGCCAGCAGTCCCGGGACAGGACACACCGGGGAGCTGTTTTTT. As protein: CASSPGTGHTGELFF.

The V and J genes are TRBV7-6 and TRBJ1-2, with a possible D match to TRBD1 (5 bases). This CDR3 has 11 residues. Looked up from germline, CDR1 is SGHVS and CDR2 is FNYEAQ. The ends were cut back, 8 bases at V and 5 bases at J, with 9 bases in the middle. The CDR3 region is CASGDGYGYTF. The CDR3 coding sequence is TGTGCCAGCGGGGACGGGTATGGCTACACCTTC.

This chain joins TRBV3-1 (or the pseudogene TRBV3-2) and TRBJ1-3; D gene ambiguous. This CDR3 is 17 amino acids long. V dropped 1 base and J dropped 3 bases, with 16 bases sitting between them. Germline V CDR1 and CDR2: LGHDT, YNNKEL (reference sequence). CDR3 in amino acids: CASSQAPPSLVGNTIYF. In nucleotides, the CDR3 is TGTGCCAGCAGCCAAGCCCCCCCTTCCTTGGTTGGAAACACCATATATTTT.

V and J are TRBV2 and TRBJ2-7; D call uncertain. This CDR3 is built from 18 residues. Germline assignment: CDR1 SNHLY and CDR2 FYNNEI. Trimming pared 2 bases from V and 0 bases from J, leaving 20 bases between. The CDR3 here is CASSEPLLRQPTSYEQYF. CDR3 nucleotide sequence: TGTGCCAGCAGTGAACCCCTGCTGAGGCAGCCCACCTCCTACGAGCAGTACTTC.

The chain uses TRBV7-2 and TRBJ2-1; 9 nucleotides match TRBD2. This CDR3 is 14 amino acids long. Trimming removed 2 bases from V and 4 bases from J; junction bases left unmatched: 0. The germline gives CDR1 SGHTA, CDR2 FQGNSA. The CDR3 coding sequence is TGTGCCAGCAGCTTAACTAGCGGGTACAATGAGCAGTTCTTC. Its protein product is CASSLTSGYNEQFF. Full variable domain (remainder filled in from reference TRBV7-2 and TRBJ2-1): GAGVSQSPSNKVTEKGKDVELRCDPISGHTALYWYRQSLGQGLEFLIYFQGNSAPDKSGLPSDRFSAERTGGSVSTLTIQRTQQEDSAVYLCASSLTSGYNEQFFGPGTRLTVL.

This chain uses TRBV9 with TRBJ1-2; D uncertain. The germline CDR1 and CDR2 sequences are SGDLS and YYNGEE. V shed 3 bases and J shed 3 bases, with 15 bases lying between them. The CDR3 loop spans 15 amino acids. The CDR3 bases are TGTGCCAGCAGCGCGGTAACGGGAAGCTACTATGGCTACACCTTC. It codes for CASSAVTGSYYGYTF.

This rearrangement joins TRBV18 to TRBJ1-1, with 7 nucleotides matching TRBD1. The CDR3 contains 19 residues. Germline CDR1 and CDR2: KGHSH and LQKENI. The V and J ends lost 3 bases and 2 bases, in that order; junction bases with no gene match: 18. The chain's CDR3 is CASSPPRGGLGTVNTEAFF. CDR3 DNA: TGTGCCAGCTCACCTCCCCGCGGTGGTCTAGGGACAGTTAACACTGAAGCTTTCTTT.

This chain joins TRBV4-2 and TRBJ1-5, with D possibly TRBD1 on 5 matching bases. V gave up 2 bases and J gave up 4 bases, with 18 bases separating them. This CDR3 region has 17 residues. The V gene's germline CDR1 is LGHNA and CDR2 YNFKEQ. The chain's CDR3 is CASSQRFGDGDNQPQHF. CDR3 nucleotide sequence: TGTGCCAGCAGCCAAAGGTTTGGGGACGGAGATAATCAGCCCCAGCATTTT.

The V call is TRBV28, the J call TRBJ2-1, with 8 nucleotides matching TRBD1. The germline gives CDR1 MDHEN, CDR2 SYDVKM. The CDR3 is made up of 16 amino acids. Trimming at V came to 1 base and at J to 0 bases, leaving 2 bases not matched to a gene. The DNA of the CDR3 is TGTGCCAGCAGTTTATCAGGGGGCACCTCCTACAATGAGCAGTTCTTC. As protein: CASSLSGGTSYNEQFF.

The chain combines TRBV14 with TRBJ2-5, with TRBD2 matching 12 bases. The CDR3 extends over 15 amino acids. Trimming cost V 3 bases and J 7 bases; bases outside gene matches: 6. Germline CDR1 is SGHDN and CDR2 is FVKESK. The CDR3 region is CASSHRTSGTGTQYF. CDR3 bases: TGTGCCAGCAGCCATCGGACTAGCGGGACAGGGACCCAGTACTTC.

This clone was detected only once. The rearrangement uses TRBV29-1 and TRBJ1-4; D is unresolved. Germline-derived CDR1 and CDR2 are SQVTM and ANQGSEA. V was cut by 4 bases and J by 8 bases, with 11 bases left in between. The length of the CDR3 is 12 residues. CDR3 sequence reads: CSVAGAHEKLFF. CDR3 sequence (DNA): TGCAGCGTTGCAGGAGCACACGAAAAACTGTTTTTT. Looking up the rest from reference TRBV29-1 and TRBJ1-4 gives the full variable domain: SAVISQKPSRDICQRGTSLTIQCQVDSQVTMMFWYRQQPGQSLTLIATANQGSEATYESGFVIDKFPISRPNLTFSTLTVSNMSPEDSSIYLCSVAGAHEKLFFGSGTQLSVL.